This entry describes one T cell receptor beta chain. The antigen is not known. The data were produced by immunoSEQ multiplex PCR, yet TCRdb's version contains in-frame clones alone and is incomplete. This sample yields 80,000 or so clones, of which about 82% are seen a single time; approximately 2.9% belongs to the top ten. This entry comes from a study of T cell responses to AZD1222 COVID-19 vaccine. General observations from the study: CD4 TCRs linked to vaccination spanned spike, dominating at 160-218 and 743-854. Among those given AZD1222, only five or six were seropositive at baseline. Without day 14 samples, only post-peak T cell repertoires were studied. Clonal diversity was possibly underestimated, and the donors were mostly white British, with more females.

This CDR3 comprises 15 residues. Germline V gene data show CDR1 as LNHDA and CDR2 as SQIVND (reference sequence). V trimming: 5 bases; J trimming: 3 bases; junction bases outside the gene matches: 10. The V and J genes are TRBV19 and TRBJ2-7; 7 nucleotides match TRBD2. Sample: peripheral blood, taken on day 0 of AZD1222 vaccination. The source is an adult in good health. CDR3 bases: TGTGCCAGTAGTCGGGGGGTCAGGTCGTTCTACGAGCAGTACTTC. It encodes CASSRGVRSFYEQYF.